A selection of T cell receptor beta chains follows, all from one sample in a study of T cells after yellow fever vaccination. TCRdb analysed the 5' RACE reads with MiXCR anew, one entry per CDR3 protein. The sample has a few hundred thousand distinct CDR3 sequences; under 14% are singletons. The source was PBMCs, collected on the day of the first yellow fever vaccination. The source of these receptors is a man younger than 35 who received the YFV17D yellow fever vaccine. The CDR3 runs from the conserved cysteine through the conserved F or W. The D gene is left open where the match is weak.

j_call d_call v_call cdr3_aa
TRBJ1-1 . TRBV7-8 CASSLGLGEAFF
TRBJ1-2 . TRBV21-1 CASSNQLGYTF
TRBJ2-1 . TRBV7-2 CASSLSWARVRNEQFF
TRBJ1-5 . TRBV6-1 CASSDLPGRGNQPQHF
TRBJ2-1 . TRBV20-1 CSARNRVSAYNEQFF
TRBJ2-2 . TRBV3-1 CASSPTVSTNTGELFF
TRBJ1-2 . TRBV4-2 CASSQENADGGYTF
TRBJ1-4 TRBD1 TRBV2 CASSEALVQGETEKLFF
TRBJ2-5 . TRBV20-1 CSARKPGQETQYF
TRBJ2-5 . TRBV6-1 CASSLPTEAETQYF
TRBJ2-1 . TRBV15 CATSRGGPQGRHNEQFF
TRBJ2-5 . TRBV7-8 CASSFLTGSKRETQYF
TRBJ2-7 TRBD2 TRBV5-4 CASSTWERGIGYEQYF
TRBJ2-4 . TRBV2 CASSIGLGAIQYF
TRBJ1-2 . TRBV27 CASRKTEFYGYTF
TRBJ2-2 . TRBV29-1 CSVEEPSQIAGELFF
TRBJ1-1 TRBD1 TRBV5-5 CASSLQGDPDEAFF
TRBJ1-1 . TRBV3-1 CASSYYQGKVGTEAFF
TRBJ1-6 . TRBV4-3 CASSQGNGAINSPLHF